A selection of T cell receptor beta chains follows, all from one sample in a study of blood T cell repertoires in COVID-19. The method was immunoSEQ multiplex PCR; TCRdb's version includes in-frame clones alone and lacks a portion of them. The data hold 180,000 or so clones, with around 86% observed a single time. The sequencing input was peripheral blood. The source is a man between 65 and 85 years old with acute or convalescent COVID-19. Both conserved end residues are part of each CDR3. D genes are given only for firm matches. The size entry is marked missing in some rows and otherwise reads once, few, many or a size class.

-	TRBV10-3	TRBJ1-1	TRBD1	TGTGCCATCAGGGTGCAGGGGGGAGAAAACACTGAAGCTTTCTTT	CAIRVQGGENTEAFF
-	TRBV6-6	TRBJ2-1	-	TGTGCCAGCAGTTCGCGACTAGTGTGGAATGAGCAGTTCTTC	CASSSRLVWNEQFF
-	TRBV20-1	TRBJ2-2	-	TGCAGTGCTAGTCTGTGGCGGGCCGGCACCGGGGAGCTGTTTTTT	CSASLWRAGTGELFF
-	TRBV9	TRBJ2-1	-	TGTGCCAGCAGCGTAGGGGGCTCGACAACTTACAATGAGCAGTTCTTC	CASSVGGSTTYNEQFF
-	TRBV2	TRBJ2-5	TRBD2	TGTGCCAGCAAGGTCGGGGGGGGATCAGAGACCCAGTACTTC	CASKVGGGSETQYF
-	TRBV5-1	TRBJ2-1	-	TGCGCCAGCAGCTTGAAGGTACAGGCTGGCCTCGATGAGCAGTTCTTC	CASSLKVQAGLDEQFF
few	TRBV7-2	TRBJ1-6	-	TGTGCCAGCAGCCCCACTCAGGGTAGGGATTCACCCCTCCACTTT	CASSPTQGRDSPLHF
-	TRBV4-3	TRBJ2-3	TRBD2	TGCGCCAGCAGCTTGCGGGGGGCCAGGGGAGATACGCAGTATTTT	CASSLRGARGDTQYF
-	TRBV28	TRBJ2-2	-	TGTGCCAGCAGTCACCAACCCGGGACACCGAACACCGGGGAGCTGTTTTTT	CASSHQPGTPNTGELFF
-	TRBV30	TRBJ1-2	-	TGTGCCTGGAGTAGGAGATATGGCTACACCTTC	CAWSRRYGYTF
once	TRBV7-6	TRBJ1-4	-	TGTGCCAGCAGCTGGGGAGGCGCTGAAAAACTGTTTTTT	CASSWGGAEKLFF
-	TRBV4-3	TRBJ2-5	-	TGCGCCAGCAGCCAAGGAGCAGTAGCGACAGAGACCCAGTACTTC	CASSQGAVATETQYF
-	TRBV7-9	TRBJ2-3	-	TGTGCCAGCAGCTTAGGCCCCAGGTCGTATTTT	CASSLGPRSYF
once	TRBV6-5	TRBJ1-2	-	TGTGCCAGCGGCCGGGGGGGAAACGGCTACACCTTC	CASGRGGNGYTF
-	TRBV3-1/TRBV3-2	TRBJ1-4	-	TGTGCCAGCAGCCCGTACAGTAATGAAAAACTGTTTTTT	CASSPYSNEKLFF
few	TRBV5-1	TRBJ2-3	TRBD1	TGCGCCAGCAGCCAAGGGGGCGCGGGCACAGATACGCAGTATTTT	CASSQGGAGTDTQYF
once	TRBV5-1	TRBJ2-2	TRBD1	TGCGCCAGCAGCTTTATACAGGGGTCCGGGGAGCTGTTTTTT	CASSFIQGSGELFF